These 23 T cell receptor beta chains came from one sample sequenced in a study of vaccination and CD4 T cells after COVID-19. The sample's treatment: roughly ten-day PBMC culture with coronavirus spike peptide pools or control peptides (ViraFEST assay). The unexposed donor's CD4+ T cells were collected before the COVID-19 pandemic (2011-2018). These receptors' antigens are unknown. Cultured CD4+ T-cell DNA underwent Oncomine TCR Beta short-read sequencing. Using its own MiXCR run on the PCR reads, TCRdb lists one record per CDR3 protein. The sample records 3,500 to 4,500 distinct CDR3 sequences, 63% being singletons. What was sequenced was CD4+ T cells from blood, cultured in vitro. The receptors derive from a human donor in good health.

The V gene is TRBV24-1, the J gene TRBJ2-3, with 7 bases aligning to TRBD1. Germline CDR1 is KGHDR and CDR2 is SFDVKD. The CDR3 sequence is 16 residues long. Trimming removed 3 bases from V and 3 bases from J; junction bases left unmatched: 8. CDR3 DNA sequence: TGTGCCACCAGTGATCGCACAGGGGTTGCGACAGATACGCAGTATTTT. It codes for CATSDRTGVATDTQYF.

The chain carries TRBV5-3 and TRBJ1-2; D is ambiguous. TRBV5-3 is an open reading frame whose function is uncertain. This CDR3 is 12 amino acids long. The V and J ends lost 8 bases and 8 bases respectively, with 16 bases between them. In nucleotides, the CDR3 is TGTGCCAGCAGCATCGACCCAAGAGGCTACACCTTC. Translated, it gives CASSIDPRGYTF.

The rearrangement joins TRBV6-1 to TRBJ1-3; D might be TRBD1 (6 bases). The CDR3 has 16 amino acids. V lost 8 bases and J lost 0, with 17 bases in between. Germline values: CDR1 MNHNS, CDR2 SASEGT. This CDR3 reads CASSFEPQGSGNTIYF. CDR3 sequence (DNA): TGTGCCAGCTCCTTCGAACCACAGGGCTCTGGAAACACCATATATTTT.

A few counts support this clonotype. The chain is built from TRBV7-2 and TRBJ2-7; tentative D call: TRBD1 (5 bases). The CDR3 is made up of 18 amino acids. The germline V and J ends were trimmed by 5 bases and 6 bases, with 29 bases remaining between them. The germline CDR1 and CDR2 sequences are SGHTA and FQGNSA. The CDR3 region is CASSVSPSKVSGSGEQYF. CDR3 DNA: TGTGCCAGCAGCGTATCGCCCTCCAAAGTATCAGGGTCTGGCGAGCAGTACTTC.

The rearrangement joins TRBV6-1 to TRBJ2-1; 8 bases align to TRBD1. This CDR3 has 14 residues. The germline V gene encodes CDR1 MNHNS and CDR2 SASEGT. V trimming: 10 bases; J trimming: 4 bases; junction bases outside the gene matches: 9. CDR3 protein: CATKGTGGYNEQFF. The CDR3 DNA follows: TGTGCCACCAAGGGGACAGGAGGTTACAATGAGCAGTTCTTC.

The chain uses TRBV7-6 and TRBJ2-7; TRBD1 agrees at 7 bases. V was pared by 4 bases and J by 9 bases, with 9 bases of the junction left unmatched. The germline CDR1 and CDR2 sequences are SGHVS and FNYEAQ. This CDR3 has 13 amino acids. CDR3 bases: TGTGCCAGCAGCTCCAGACAGGGTATATCGCAGTACTTC. Translation gives CASSSRQGISQYF.

The chain uses TRBV10-3 and TRBJ1-5; D unresolved. The CDR3 sequence is 14 residues long. The V and J ends lost 3 bases and 1 base respectively, with 7 bases between them. Germline V gene sequence: CDR1 ENHRY, CDR2 SYGVKD. The CDR3 coding sequence is TGTGCCATCAGTGAAAACATGAGCAATCAGCCCCAGCATTTT. This encodes CAISENMSNQPQHF.

The V and J genes are TRBV5-4 and TRBJ1-1; D is uncertain. Germline V CDR1 and CDR2: SGHNT, YYREEE (reference sequence). Trimming removed 3 bases at V and 1 base at J, with 10 bases between. This CDR3 has 14 amino acids. The CDR3 coding sequence is TGTGCCAGCAGCTCGGCAGGAAAGAACACTGAAGCTTTCTTT. Its translation is CASSSAGKNTEAFF.

The V gene is TRBV27, the J gene TRBJ1-3; D might be TRBD1 (6 bases). Germline V gene data show CDR1 as MNHEY and CDR2 as SMNVEV (reference sequence). V was pared by 0 bases and J by 2 bases, with 8 bases between. This CDR3 has 15 amino acids. DNA for the CDR3: TGTGCCAGCAGTTTATCACAGGGAGCTGGAAACACCATATATTTT. Its protein product is CASSLSQGAGNTIYF.

V gene TRBV10-3 combines with J gene TRBJ2-5; TRBD2 aligns across 8 bases. Unmatched junction bases numbered 4, after V lost 6 bases and J lost 1 base. Germline values: CDR1 ENHRY, CDR2 SYGVKD. CDR3 length: 14 residues. CDR3 bases: TGTGCCATCAGGAGCGGGAGCGGCCAAGAGACCCAGTACTTC. Translation: CAIRSGSGQETQYF.

This clonotype was counted only a few times. The rearrangement links TRBV7-8 to TRBJ2-5, with D possibly called TRBD1 or TRBD2 (5 bases each). The CDR3 extends over 13 amino acids. CDR1 SGHVS and CDR2 FQNEAQ come from the germline V gene. The germline V and J ends were trimmed by 4 bases and 7 bases, with 13 bases remaining between them. The CDR3 loop reads CASSYRTGRTQYF. CDR3 DNA sequence: TGTGCCAGCAGCTACAGGACGGGGCGGACCCAGTACTTC.

The chain recombines TRBV24-1 with TRBJ1-5; TRBD1 might be the D (5 bases). Trimming shortened V by 2 bases and J by 0 bases, and 19 bases separated the two germline ends. CDR3 length: 19 amino acids. Germline lookup yields CDR1 KGHDR and CDR2 SFDVKD. CDR3 coding DNA: TGTGCCACCAGTGATTCCAATCCTGGGACCGCTTATAGCAATCAGCCCCAGCATTTT. Translated: CATSDSNPGTAYSNQPQHF.

The genes are TRBV12-3 or TRBV12-4 and TRBJ2-1; a possible D gene is TRBD1 (6 bases). CDR3 size: 14 residues. V lost 3 bases and J lost 7, with 13 bases in between. The CDR3 region has the DNA TGTGCCAGCAGTTTGCAGGGGTGGACAAATGAGCAGTTCTTC. Protein: CASSLQGWTNEQFF.

The chain joins TRBV29-1 to TRBJ1-1; D call uncertain. The V end was cut by 6 bases, the J end by 3 bases, with 5 bases between. The V gene's germline CDR1 is SQVTM and CDR2 ANQGSEA. CDR3 length: 10 residues. The CDR3 bases are TGCAGCGTGGTTGACACTGAAGCTTTCTTT. Translated: CSVVDTEAFF.

J is TRBJ1-2 and V is TRBV9; D remains ambiguous. The V end lost 4 bases, the J end lost 3 bases, and 16 bases lay between the germline ends. Germline-derived CDR1 and CDR2 are SGDLS and YYNGEE. This CDR3 has 15 residues. The CDR3 reads CASSPYRVVDYGYTF. Written as DNA, the CDR3 is TGTGCCAGCAGCCCATATCGCGTGGTGGACTATGGCTACACCTTC.

This clonotype appeared once. The rearrangement links TRBV30 to TRBJ1-2; the D is unclear. Germline V gene lookup returns CDR1 GTSNPN and CDR2 SVGIG (reference sequence). V lost 2 bases, J lost 0 bases, and 13 bases lay in between. The CDR3 contains 15 residues. The CDR3 region has the DNA TGTGCCTGGAGTCGGAGTCAGCAAGCTAACTATGGCTACACCTTC. Amino acids: CAWSRSQQANYGYTF.

The chain recombines TRBV6-1 with TRBJ1-2, with 9 positions matching TRBD1. CDR1 and CDR2 (germline): MNHNS, SASEGT. This CDR3 is built from 14 residues. V trimming: 7 bases; J trimming: 8 bases; junction bases outside the gene matches: 11. Here the CDR3 reads CASTQQGARGGYTF. In DNA form, the CDR3 reads TGTGCCAGCACCCAACAGGGGGCGCGTGGGGGCTACACCTTC.

This rearrangement joins TRBV2 to TRBJ1-2, with D unresolved. This CDR3 contains 12 residues. Germline CDR1 and CDR2: SNHLY and FYNNEI. Trimming removed 6 bases from V and 0 bases from J, with 5 bases in between. CDR3 in amino acids: CASSVSNYGYTF. The CDR3 DNA sequence: TGTGCCAGCAGCGTGTCTAACTATGGCTACACCTTC.

This clonotype was seen only a few times. The rearrangement links TRBV30 to TRBJ1-5; TRBD1 matches at 9 bases. In germline, CDR1 is GTSNPN, CDR2 SVGIG (reference sequence). This CDR3 comprises 13 residues. With V trimmed by 3 bases and J by 7 bases, 4 bases remained unmatched. The CDR3 coding sequence is TGTGCCTGGAGACAGGGGGCGAAGCAGCCCCAGCATTTT. As protein: CAWRQGAKQPQHF.

This chain connects TRBV27 to TRBJ1-2; D unclear. CDR3 length equals 13 residues. CDR1 MNHEY and CDR2 SMNVEV come from the germline V gene (reference sequence). V lost 8 bases, J lost 4 bases, and 14 bases lay in between. Written as DNA, the CDR3 is TGTGCCAGCGGCCGGGCGGTGACCTATGGCTACACCTTC. This encodes CASGRAVTYGYTF.

This chain uses TRBV20-1 with TRBJ1-5; the match to TRBD1 covers 9 bases. The CDR3 is made up of 15 amino acids. The ends lost 4 bases at V and 2 bases at J; junction bases unmatched: 6. Germline-derived CDR1 and CDR2 are DFQATT and SNEGSKA (reference sequence). The CDR3 DNA follows: TGCAGTGCTACGGCCCGGACAGGGGGCAATCAGCCCCAGCATTTT. The encoded protein is CSATARTGGNQPQHF.

This clonotype was seen only a few times. The CDR3 DNA reads as TGTGCCAGCATCGACAAGGGGGGGGAATGGACCGGGGAGCTGTTTTTT. Translating it yields CASIDKGGEWTGELFF. The V and J genes are TRBV7-8 and TRBJ2-2, with D possibly being TRBD2 (7 bases). V lost 7 bases to trimming and J lost 5 bases, with 20 bases between them. Germline V CDR1 and CDR2: SGHVS, FQNEAQ. The CDR3 totals 16 residues.

This clonotype occurred once. The gene calls are TRBV12-3 or TRBV12-4 and TRBJ1-1; D is uncertain. The CDR3 extends over 12 amino acids. V lost 5 bases and J lost 11, with 15 bases in between. The CDR3 DNA reads as TGTGCCAGCAGTGTGGAGGGATTTGGGGCTTTCTTT. This translates into CASSVEGFGAFF.